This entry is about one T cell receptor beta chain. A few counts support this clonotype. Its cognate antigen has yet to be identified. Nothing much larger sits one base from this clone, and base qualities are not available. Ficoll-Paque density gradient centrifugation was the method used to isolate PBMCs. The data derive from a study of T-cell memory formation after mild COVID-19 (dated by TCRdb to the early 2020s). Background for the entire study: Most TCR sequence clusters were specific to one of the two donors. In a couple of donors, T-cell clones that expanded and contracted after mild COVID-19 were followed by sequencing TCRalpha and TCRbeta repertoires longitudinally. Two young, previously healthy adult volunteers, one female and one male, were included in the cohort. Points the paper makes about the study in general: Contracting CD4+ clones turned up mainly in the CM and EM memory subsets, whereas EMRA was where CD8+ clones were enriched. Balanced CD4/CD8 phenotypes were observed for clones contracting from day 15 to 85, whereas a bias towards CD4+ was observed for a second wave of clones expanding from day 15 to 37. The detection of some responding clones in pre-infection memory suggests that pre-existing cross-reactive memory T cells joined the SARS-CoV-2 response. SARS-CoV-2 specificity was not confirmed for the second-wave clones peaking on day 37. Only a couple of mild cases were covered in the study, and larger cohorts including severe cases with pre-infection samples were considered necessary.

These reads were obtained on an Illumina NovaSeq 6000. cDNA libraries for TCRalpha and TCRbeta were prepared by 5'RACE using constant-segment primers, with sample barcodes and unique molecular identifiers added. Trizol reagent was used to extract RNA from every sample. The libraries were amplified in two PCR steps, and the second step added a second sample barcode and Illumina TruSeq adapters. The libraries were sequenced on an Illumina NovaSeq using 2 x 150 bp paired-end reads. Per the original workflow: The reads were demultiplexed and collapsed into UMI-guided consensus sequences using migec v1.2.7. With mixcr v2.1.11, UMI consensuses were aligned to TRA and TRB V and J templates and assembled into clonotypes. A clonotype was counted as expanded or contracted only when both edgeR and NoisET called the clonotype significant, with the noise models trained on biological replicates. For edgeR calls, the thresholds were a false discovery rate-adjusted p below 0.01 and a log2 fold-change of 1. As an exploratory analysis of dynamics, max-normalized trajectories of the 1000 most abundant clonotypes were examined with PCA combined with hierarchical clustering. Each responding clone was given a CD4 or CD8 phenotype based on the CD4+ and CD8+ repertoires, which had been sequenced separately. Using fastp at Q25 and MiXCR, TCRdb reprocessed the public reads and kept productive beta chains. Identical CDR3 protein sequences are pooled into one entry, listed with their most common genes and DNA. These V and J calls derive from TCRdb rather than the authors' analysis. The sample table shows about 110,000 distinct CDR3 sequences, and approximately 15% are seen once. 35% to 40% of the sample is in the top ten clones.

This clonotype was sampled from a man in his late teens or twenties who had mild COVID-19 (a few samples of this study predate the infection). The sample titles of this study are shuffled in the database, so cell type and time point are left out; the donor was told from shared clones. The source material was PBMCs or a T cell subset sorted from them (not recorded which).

The encoded CDR3 is CASLPFDGDQETQYF. The DNA sequence follows: TGTGCCAGCCTCCCCTTTGACGGGGATCAAGAGACCCAGTACTTC. The chain uses TRBV2 and TRBJ2-5; perhaps TRBD2 is the D gene, with 5 bases matching. Sequences SNHLY (CDR1) and FYNNEI (CDR2) are obtained from the germline V gene. The CDR3 contains 15 residues, cysteine and phenylalanine counted. Left in the record is the CDR3 DNA by itself, 45 bases read in frame from the first base. V and J lose 8 bases and 2 bases, and a span of 18 bases separates them.